This T cell receptor (beta chain) comes out of a study of T cells in Graves' hyperthyroidism and ophthalmopathy. RNA transcripts provided the source from which TCR beta CDR3 regions were amplified. The primer set for the first-round RT-PCR of the TCR CDR3 was HTBI. TCRdb called the multiplex PCR reads again in MiXCR, with one record for every CDR3 protein. The profile covers roughly 740,000 distinct CDR3 sequences, with over 15% appearing a single time and around 7.7% taken by the ten largest. The CDR3 loop spans 15 amino acids. J lost 4 bases, V lost 4 bases, and 10 bases had no gene match. Germline V gives CDR1 LGHNA, CDR2 YSLEER. Extraction of PBMCs used roughly 9.4 ml of fresh peripheral blood. This clonotype has more than one count but fewer than ten.

V gene TRBV4-3 combines with J gene TRBJ2-7; 7 bases map to TRBD1. The sequence came from a man aged 18 to 29 with Graves' hyperthyroidism. Material: blood. CDR3 residues: CASSRDRDRDYEQYF. For the CDR3, the DNA is TGCGCCAGCAGCCGAGACCGAGACAGGGATTACGAGCAGTACTTC.